The sequence of this T cell receptor beta chain was determined in a study of blood T cells in healthy people across ages. As for the study in general: About one barcoded beta molecule per two T cells was captured by template switching.

Alongside a J-beta primer mix, a sample-barcoded 5' primer served in a second PCR lasting roughly 6 to 12 cycles. A template-switch adaptor containing 12 random nucleotides labeled each cDNA molecule. MiXCR, applied by TCRdb to the 5' RACE reads, yields one record per CDR3 protein. The sample lists about 1.6 million distinct CDR3 sequences, roughly 32% occurring once. This clonotype appeared a few times. The donors, aged roughly 6 to 95, were healthy Caucasians from Russia. Donors gave 8.5 to 10 milliliters of peripheral blood apiece. This CDR3 has 14 residues. Germline lookup yields CDR1 MDHEN and CDR2 SYDVKM. V lost 10 bases to trimming and J lost 2 bases, with 17 bases between them.

The rearrangement links TRBV28 to TRBJ1-2; a weak D match, TRBD1 (6 bases). This TCR came from a woman in her twenties or thirties in good health. The specimen was blood. The chain's CDR3 is CATLSGQKNYGYTF. CDR3 nucleotides: TGTGCCACCCTCAGTGGACAGAAGAACTATGGCTACACCTTC.